This T cell receptor (beta chain) stems from a study of blood T cells in healthy people across ages. Findings of the study overall: With age, beta diversity per million T cells declined roughly linearly, significantly by 35 to 40. A conclusive naive versus antigen-experienced comparison was prevented by the unsorted PBMCs.

The CDR3 is made up of 14 amino acids. Trimming removed 6 bases at V and 2 bases at J, with 12 bases between. Per the germline V gene, CDR1 is MDHEN and CDR2 is SYDVKM. Through a sample-barcoded 5' primer and a J-beta primer mix, a second PCR was run for roughly 6 to 12 cycles. In TCRdb, the 5' RACE reads were re-called with MiXCR into one record per CDR3 protein. The profile shows more than 1,000,000 distinct CDR3 sequences, roughly a quarter of them singletons. Regarding this clonotype: The antigen is undetermined.

The data were also submitted as part of a second study, on T cells of mothers and their children.

The chain combines TRBV28 with TRBJ2-3; no firm D call. The TCR was taken from a girl aged 2-9 years in good health. Sequenced: blood. CDR3 protein: CASSSRATTDTQYF. The DNA of the CDR3 is TGTGCCAGCAGCTCAAGGGCGACCACAGATACGCAGTATTTT.